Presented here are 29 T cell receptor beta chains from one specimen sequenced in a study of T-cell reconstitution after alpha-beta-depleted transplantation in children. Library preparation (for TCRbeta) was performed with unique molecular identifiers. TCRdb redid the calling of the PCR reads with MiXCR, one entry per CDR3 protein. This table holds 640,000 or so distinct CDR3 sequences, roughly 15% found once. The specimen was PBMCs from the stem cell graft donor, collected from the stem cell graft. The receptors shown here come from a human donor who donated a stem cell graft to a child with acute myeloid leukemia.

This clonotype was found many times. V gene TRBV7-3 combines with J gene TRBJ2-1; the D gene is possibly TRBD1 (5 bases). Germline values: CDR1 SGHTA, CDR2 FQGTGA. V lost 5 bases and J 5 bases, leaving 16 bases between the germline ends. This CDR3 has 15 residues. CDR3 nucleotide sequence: TGTGCCAGCAGCCTGACAGATGCCTTCCACAATGAGCAGTTCTTC. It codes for CASSLTDAFHNEQFF.

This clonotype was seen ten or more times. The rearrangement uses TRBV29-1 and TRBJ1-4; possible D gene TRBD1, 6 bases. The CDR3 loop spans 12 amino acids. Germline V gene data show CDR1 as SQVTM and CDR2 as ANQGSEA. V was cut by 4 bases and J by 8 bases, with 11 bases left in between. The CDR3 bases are TGCAGCGTTGCAGGGGTTGAGGAAAAACTGTTTTTT. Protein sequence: CSVAGVEEKLFF.

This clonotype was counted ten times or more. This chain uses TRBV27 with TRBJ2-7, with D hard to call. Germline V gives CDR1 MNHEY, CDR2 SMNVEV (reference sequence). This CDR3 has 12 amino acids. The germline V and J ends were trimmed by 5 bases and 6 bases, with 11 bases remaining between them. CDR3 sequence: CASSGVGSEQYF. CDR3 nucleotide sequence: TGTGCCAGCAGTGGGGTGGGCTCCGAGCAGTACTTC.

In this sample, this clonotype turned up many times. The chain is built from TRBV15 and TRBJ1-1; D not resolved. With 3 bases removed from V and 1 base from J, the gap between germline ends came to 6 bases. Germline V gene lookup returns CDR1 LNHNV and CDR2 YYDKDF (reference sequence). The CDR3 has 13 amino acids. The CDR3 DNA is TGTGCCACCAGCAGCCAGAGGAACACTGAAGCTTTCTTT. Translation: CATSSQRNTEAFF.

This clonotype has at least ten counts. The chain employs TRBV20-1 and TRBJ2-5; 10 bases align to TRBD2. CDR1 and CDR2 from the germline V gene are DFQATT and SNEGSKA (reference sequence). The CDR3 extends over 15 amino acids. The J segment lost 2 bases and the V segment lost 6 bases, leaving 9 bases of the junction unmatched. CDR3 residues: CSASGLASGQETQYF. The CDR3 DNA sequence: TGCAGTGCGTCGGGACTAGCGTCGGGGCAAGAGACCCAGTACTTC.

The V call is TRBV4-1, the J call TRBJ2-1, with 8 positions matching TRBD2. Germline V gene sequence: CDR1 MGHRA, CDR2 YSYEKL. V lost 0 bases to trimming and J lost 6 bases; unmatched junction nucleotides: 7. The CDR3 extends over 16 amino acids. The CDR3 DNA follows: TGCGCCAGCAGCCAAGAAGACGGGGGGGCCCTCAATGAGCAGTTCTTC. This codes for CASSQEDGGALNEQFF.

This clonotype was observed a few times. The CDR3 is CSAGEQYV. As DNA, the CDR3 is TGCAGTGCGGGGGAGCAGTACGTC. The chain uses TRBV20-1 and TRBJ2-7, with no clear D. Per the germline V gene, CDR1 is DFQATT and CDR2 is SNEGSKA (reference sequence). The CDR3 runs 8 residues. V lost 6 bases to trimming and J lost 7 bases, with 4 bases between them.

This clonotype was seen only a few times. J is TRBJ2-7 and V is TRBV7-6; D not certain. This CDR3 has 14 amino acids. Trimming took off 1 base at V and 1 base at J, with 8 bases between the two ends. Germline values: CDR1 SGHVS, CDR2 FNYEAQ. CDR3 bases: TGTGCCAGCAGCTTAGGCGGATATTCCTACGAGCAGTACGTC. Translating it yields CASSLGGYSYEQYV.

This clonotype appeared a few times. The chain's CDR3 is CASTHNRVATNEKLFF. CDR3 DNA: TGTGCCAGCACCCATAACAGGGTGGCAACTAATGAAAAACTGTTTTTT. The chain is built from TRBV28 and TRBJ1-4; D possibly corresponds to TRBD1 (6 bases). Germline values: CDR1 MDHEN, CDR2 SYDVKM. Deletions cut 7 bases from V and 0 bases from J, with 15 bases between. The CDR3 sequence is 16 residues long. The variable domain in full, with the rest retrieved from reference TRBV28 and TRBJ1-4, is DVKVTQSSRYLVKRTGEKVFLECVQDMDHENMFWYRQDPGLGLRLIYFSYDVKMKEKGDIPEGYSVSREKKERFSLILESASTNQTSMYLCASTHNRVATNEKLFFGSGTQLSVL.

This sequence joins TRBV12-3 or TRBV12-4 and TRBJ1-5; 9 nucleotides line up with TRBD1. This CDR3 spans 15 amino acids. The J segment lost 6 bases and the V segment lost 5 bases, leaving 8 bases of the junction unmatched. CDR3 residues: CASSLGQGRTQPQHF. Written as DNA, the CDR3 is TGTGCCAGCAGTCTCGGACAGGGGAGGACTCAGCCCCAGCATTTT.

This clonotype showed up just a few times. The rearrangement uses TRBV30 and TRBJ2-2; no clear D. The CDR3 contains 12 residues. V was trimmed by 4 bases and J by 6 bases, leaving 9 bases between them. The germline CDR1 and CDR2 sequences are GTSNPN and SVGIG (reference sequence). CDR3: CAWIDGAGELFF. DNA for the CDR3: TGTGCCTGGATAGACGGTGCCGGGGAGCTGTTTTTT.

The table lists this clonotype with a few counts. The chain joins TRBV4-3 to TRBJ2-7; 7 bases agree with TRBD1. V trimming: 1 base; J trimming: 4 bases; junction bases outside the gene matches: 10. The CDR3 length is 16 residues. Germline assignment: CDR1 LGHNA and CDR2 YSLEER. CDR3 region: CASSQGSRTGRYEQYF. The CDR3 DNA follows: TGCGCCAGCAGCCAAGGGTCCCGGACAGGCCGATACGAGCAGTACTTC.

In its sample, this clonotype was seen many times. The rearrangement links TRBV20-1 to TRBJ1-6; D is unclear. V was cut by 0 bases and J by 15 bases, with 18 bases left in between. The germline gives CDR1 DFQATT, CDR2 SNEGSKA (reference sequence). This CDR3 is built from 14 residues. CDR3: CSARDGERGQNLHF. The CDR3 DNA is TGCAGTGCTAGAGATGGGGAAAGAGGGCAAAACCTCCACTTT.

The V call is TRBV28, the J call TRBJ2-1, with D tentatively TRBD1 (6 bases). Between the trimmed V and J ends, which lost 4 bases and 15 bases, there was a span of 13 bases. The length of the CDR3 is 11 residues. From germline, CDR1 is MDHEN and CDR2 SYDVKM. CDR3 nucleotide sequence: TGTGCCAGCAGTTCGGGACAACACCCGTTCTTC. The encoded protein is CASSSGQHPFF.

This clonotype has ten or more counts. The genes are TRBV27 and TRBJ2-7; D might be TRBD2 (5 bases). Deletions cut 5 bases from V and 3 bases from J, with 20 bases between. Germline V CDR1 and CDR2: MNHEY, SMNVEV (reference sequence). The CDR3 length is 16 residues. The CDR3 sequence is CASSPTGRGAGYEQYF. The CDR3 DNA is TGTGCCAGCAGTCCCACCGGGCGAGGTGCGGGCTACGAGCAGTACTTC.

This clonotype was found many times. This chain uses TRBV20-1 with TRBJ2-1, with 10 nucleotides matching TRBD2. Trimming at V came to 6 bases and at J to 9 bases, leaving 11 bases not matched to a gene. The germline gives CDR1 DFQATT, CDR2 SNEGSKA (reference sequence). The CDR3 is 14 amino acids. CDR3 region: CSAQLGTSDIEQFF. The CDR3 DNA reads TGCAGTGCCCAACTCGGGACTAGCGACATTGAGCAGTTCTTC.

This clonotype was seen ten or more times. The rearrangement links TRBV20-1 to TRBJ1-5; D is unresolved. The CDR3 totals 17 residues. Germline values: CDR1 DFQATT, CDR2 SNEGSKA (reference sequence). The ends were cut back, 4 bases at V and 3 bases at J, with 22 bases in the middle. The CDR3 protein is CSAKRFGAGRNNQPQHF. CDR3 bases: TGCAGTGCTAAAAGATTCGGTGCGGGTAGGAACAATCAGCCCCAGCATTTT.

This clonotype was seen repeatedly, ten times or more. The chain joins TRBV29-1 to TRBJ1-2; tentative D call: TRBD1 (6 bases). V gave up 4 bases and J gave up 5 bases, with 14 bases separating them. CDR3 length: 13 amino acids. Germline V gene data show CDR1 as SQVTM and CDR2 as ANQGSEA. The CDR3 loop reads CSVAGAGPYGYTF. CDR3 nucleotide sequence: TGCAGCGTTGCGGGGGCAGGGCCATATGGCTACACCTTC.

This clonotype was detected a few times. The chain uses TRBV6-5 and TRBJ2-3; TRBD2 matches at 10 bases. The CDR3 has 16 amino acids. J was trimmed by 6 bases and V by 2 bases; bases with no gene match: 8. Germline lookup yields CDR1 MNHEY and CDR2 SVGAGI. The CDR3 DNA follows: TGTGCCAGCAGTTACGAGCGGACTAGCGGAATGGATACGCAGTATTTT. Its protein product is CASSYERTSGMDTQYF.

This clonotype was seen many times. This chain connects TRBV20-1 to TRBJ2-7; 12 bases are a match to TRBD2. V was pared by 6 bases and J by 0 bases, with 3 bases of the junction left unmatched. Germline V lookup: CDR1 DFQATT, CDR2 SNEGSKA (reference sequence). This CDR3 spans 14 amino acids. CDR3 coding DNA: TGCAGTGCCGAGACTAGCGGGAGCTCCTACGAGCAGTACTTC. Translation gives CSAETSGSSYEQYF.

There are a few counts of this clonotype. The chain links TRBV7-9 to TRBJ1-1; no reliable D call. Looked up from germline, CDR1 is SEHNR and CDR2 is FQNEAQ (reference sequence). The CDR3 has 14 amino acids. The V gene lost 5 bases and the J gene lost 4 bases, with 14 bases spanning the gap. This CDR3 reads CASSPGTYTTEAFF. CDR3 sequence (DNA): TGTGCCAGCAGCCCCGGCACCTACACCACTGAAGCTTTCTTT.

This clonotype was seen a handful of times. The CDR3 DNA reads as TGTGCCAGCAGCTTACCCGGGACAGGGAACACCGGGGAGCTGTTTTTT. Protein sequence: CASSLPGTGNTGELFF. The V call is TRBV7-9, the J call TRBJ2-2; 8 nucleotides match TRBD1. With 2 bases clipped from V and 1 base from J, the junction kept 3 bases outside the gene matches. Germline V gene data show CDR1 as SEHNR and CDR2 as FQNEAQ (reference sequence). The CDR3 is 16 residues long. Looking up the rest from reference TRBV7-9 and TRBJ2-2 gives the full variable domain: DTGVSQNPRHKITKRGQNVTFRCDPISEHNRLYWYRQTLGQGPEFLTYFQNEAQLEKSRLLSDRFSAERPKGSFSTLEIQRTEQGDSAMYLCASSLPGTGNTGELFFGEGSRLTVL.

The CDR3 protein is CSARATGAPRYGYTF. CDR3 nucleotides: TGCAGTGCTAGAGCCACAGGGGCCCCTCGCTATGGCTACACCTTC. The chain links TRBV20-1 to TRBJ1-2, with 7 positions matching TRBD1. Looked up from germline, CDR1 is DFQATT and CDR2 is SNEGSKA (reference sequence). The CDR3 sequence is 15 residues long. V trimming: 1 base; J trimming: 4 bases; junction bases outside the gene matches: 9.

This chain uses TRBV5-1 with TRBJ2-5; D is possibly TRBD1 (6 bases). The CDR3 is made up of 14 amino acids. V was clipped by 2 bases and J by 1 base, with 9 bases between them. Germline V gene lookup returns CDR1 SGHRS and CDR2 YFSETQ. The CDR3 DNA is TGCGCCAGCAGCTTTGGGGGCCCCCAAGAGACCCAGTACTTC. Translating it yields CASSFGGPQETQYF.

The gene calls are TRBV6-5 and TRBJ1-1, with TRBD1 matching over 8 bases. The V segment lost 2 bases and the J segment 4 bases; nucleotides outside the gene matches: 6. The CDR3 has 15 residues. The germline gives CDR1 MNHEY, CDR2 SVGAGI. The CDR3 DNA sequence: TGTGCCAGCAGTTACGGAACAGGGGGTGGCACTGAAGCTTTCTTT. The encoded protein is CASSYGTGGGTEAFF.

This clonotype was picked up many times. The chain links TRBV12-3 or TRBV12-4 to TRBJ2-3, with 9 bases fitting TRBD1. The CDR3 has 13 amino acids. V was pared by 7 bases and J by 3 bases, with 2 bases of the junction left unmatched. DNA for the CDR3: TGTGCCAGCAACGGACAGGGGACAGATACGCAGTATTTT. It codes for CASNGQGTDTQYF.

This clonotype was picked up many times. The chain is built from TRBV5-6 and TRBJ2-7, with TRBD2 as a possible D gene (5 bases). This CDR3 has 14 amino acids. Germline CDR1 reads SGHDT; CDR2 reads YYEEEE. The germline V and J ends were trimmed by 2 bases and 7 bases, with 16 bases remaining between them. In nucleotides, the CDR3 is TGTGCCAGCAGCTTCGGTGATGGCCCGGGGGAGCAGTACGTC. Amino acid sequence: CASSFGDGPGEQYV.

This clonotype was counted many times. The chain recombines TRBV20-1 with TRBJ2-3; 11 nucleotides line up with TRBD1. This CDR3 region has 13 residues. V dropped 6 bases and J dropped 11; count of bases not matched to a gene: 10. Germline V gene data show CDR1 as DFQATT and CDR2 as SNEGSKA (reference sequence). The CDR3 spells CSAVWAGTGGQYF. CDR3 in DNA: TGCAGTGCAGTATGGGCCGGGACAGGGGGGCAGTATTTT.

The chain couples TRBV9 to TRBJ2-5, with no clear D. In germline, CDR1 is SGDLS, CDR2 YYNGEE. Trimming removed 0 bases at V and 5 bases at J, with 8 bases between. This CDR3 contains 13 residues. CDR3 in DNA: TGTGCCAGCAGCGTAGAGGTCTGGGAGACCCAGTACTTC. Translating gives CASSVEVWETQYF.